The sequence of this TCR beta chain was determined in a study of blood T cell repertoires in COVID-19. As regards this clone: The sample has other DNA sequences that encode this CDR3 too.

As originally analysed: Reference gene primer amplification in the assay estimated nucleated cell counts. This table comes from immunoSEQ multiplex PCR, and its TCRdb copy is limited to in-frame clones, with some not included. The D gene and trimming were derived from the DNA, and the V and J assignments and clone size from that table. The sample has hundreds of thousands of clones; less than 90% are singletons. Trimming at V came to 2 bases and at J to 5 bases, leaving 4 bases not matched to a gene. Germline lookup yields CDR1 SGDLS and CDR2 YYNGEE. The CDR3 contains 14 residues. The receptor was derived from a woman aged 45-59 years with acute or convalescent COVID-19. Sequenced sample: peripheral blood. V gene TRBV9 combines with J gene TRBJ2-7; 10 bases match TRBD2. The CDR3 region has the DNA TGTGCCAGCAGCGTCAGGCTAGCGGGAGACGAGCAGTACTTC. It yields the protein CASSVRLAGDEQYF.